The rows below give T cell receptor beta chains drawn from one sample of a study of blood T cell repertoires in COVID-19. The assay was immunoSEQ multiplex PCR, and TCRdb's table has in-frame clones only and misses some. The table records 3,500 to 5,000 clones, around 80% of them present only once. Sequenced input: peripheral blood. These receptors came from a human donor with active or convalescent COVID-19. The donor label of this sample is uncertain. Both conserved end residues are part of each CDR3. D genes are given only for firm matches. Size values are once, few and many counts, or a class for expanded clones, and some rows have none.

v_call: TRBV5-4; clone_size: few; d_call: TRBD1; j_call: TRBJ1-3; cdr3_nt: TGTGCCAGCAGCGGGGGACAGGGGAATGGAAACACCATATATTTT; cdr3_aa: CASSGGQGNGNTIYF
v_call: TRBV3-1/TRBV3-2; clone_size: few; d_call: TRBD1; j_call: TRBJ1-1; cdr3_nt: TGTGCCAGCAGCCGGACAGGGAACACTGAAGCTTTCTTT; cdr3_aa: CASSRTGNTEAFF
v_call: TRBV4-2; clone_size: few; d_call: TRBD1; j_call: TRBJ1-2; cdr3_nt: TGTGCCAGCAGCCAAGGACAGGGAAGGGCTTATGGCTACACCTTC; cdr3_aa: CASSQGQGRAYGYTF
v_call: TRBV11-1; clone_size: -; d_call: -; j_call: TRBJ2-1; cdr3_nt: TGTGCCAGCAACCCAACTAGTTCCTATGAGCAGTTCTTC; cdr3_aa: CASNPTSSYEQFF
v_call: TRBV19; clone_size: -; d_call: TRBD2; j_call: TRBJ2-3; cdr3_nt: TGTGCCAGTAGAGGGGTGCTGGGAGGGCAGCGAGATACGCAGTATTTT; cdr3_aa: CASRGVLGGQRDTQYF
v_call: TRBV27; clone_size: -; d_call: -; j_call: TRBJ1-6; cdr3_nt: TGTGCCAGCAGTTTATTGGCAGGGCGGCGTTATAATTCACCCCTCCACTTT; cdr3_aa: CASSLLAGRRYNSPLHF
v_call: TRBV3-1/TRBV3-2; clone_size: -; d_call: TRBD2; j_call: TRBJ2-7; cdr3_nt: TGTGCCAGCAGCCAAGATCAAGGGCTAGCGGGAGTTAGACCCTACGAGCAGTACTTC; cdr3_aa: CASSQDQGLAGVRPYEQYF
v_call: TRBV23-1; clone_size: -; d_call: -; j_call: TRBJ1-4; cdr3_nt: TGCGCCAGCAGTCATCGACAGAGCCCCTCTAATGAAAAACTGTTTTTT; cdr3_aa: CASSHRQSPSNEKLFF
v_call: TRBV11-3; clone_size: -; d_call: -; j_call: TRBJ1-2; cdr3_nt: TGTGCCAGCAGCCCTCAGGGTGATGGCCCCCTTGGCTACACCTTC; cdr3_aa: CASSPQGDGPLGYTF
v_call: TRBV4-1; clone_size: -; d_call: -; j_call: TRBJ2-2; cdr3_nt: TGCGCCAGCAGCCACTTAGCCTTCACCGGGGAGCTGTTTTTT; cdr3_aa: CASSHLAFTGELFF